A selection of T cell receptor beta chains follows, all from one sample in a study of prognosis after radiotherapy for stage I lung cancer. TCRdb called the multiplex PCR reads again in MiXCR, with one record for every CDR3 protein. The repertoire holds about 35,000 distinct CDR3 sequences, with approximately 35% as singletons. Sample: PBMCs, taken before or after stereotactic body radiation therapy (not recorded which). The receptor set was obtained from a donor aged 50 or older with non-small cell lung cancer. The conserved cysteine and the conserved F or W are not part of the CDR3 here. Fields, in order: D gene, J gene, V gene, CDR3 protein. A D gene is named only where the DNA matches it firmly.

>TRBD1|TRBJ1-1|TRBV20-1
SARKGQANTEAF
>NA|TRBJ2-7|TRBV5-1
ASSLASGEQY
>TRBD2|TRBJ2-5|TRBV5-5
ASSLRAGGIRETQY
>NA|TRBJ2-5|TRBV3-1
ASTSDTQETQY
>NA|TRBJ1-2|TRBV3-1
ASSQEGGGYGYT
>NA|TRBJ1-1|TRBV11-2
ASSGKRGNSTEAF
>NA|TRBJ1-1|TRBV20-1
SASEGPDTEAF
>TRBD1|TRBJ1-6|TRBV2
ASSQRFRDRPLH
>NA|TRBJ1-2|TRBV6-2/TRBV6-3
ASSDPIHGPSSGYGYT
>TRBD2|TRBJ2-1|TRBV7-2
ASSSTGLAGPGPSYNEQF
>TRBD1|TRBJ1-4|TRBV4-1
ASKPGQFDEKLF
>NA|TRBJ2-2|TRBV11-3
ASSSRDSSLTGELF
>NA|TRBJ2-6|TRBV6-5
ASSYGFSSSGANVLT
>NA|TRBJ2-3|TRBV10-2
ASGEGTDTQY
>TRBD1|TRBJ2-1|TRBV20-1
SANRDRGGVGEQF
>NA|TRBJ1-1|TRBV6-2/TRBV6-3
ASTGFVGSTEAF
>TRBD1|TRBJ1-1|TRBV18
ASSPTIRGTRNTEAF
>TRBD2|TRBJ2-2|TRBV3-1
ASSHWASGGPRGTRELF
>TRBD1|TRBJ1-4|TRBV3-1
ASSSTYRGNEKLF
>TRBD1|TRBJ2-1|TRBV13
ASSLVWGTGRHNEQF
>TRBD1|TRBJ2-7|TRBV11-3
ASSSGTGSYEQY